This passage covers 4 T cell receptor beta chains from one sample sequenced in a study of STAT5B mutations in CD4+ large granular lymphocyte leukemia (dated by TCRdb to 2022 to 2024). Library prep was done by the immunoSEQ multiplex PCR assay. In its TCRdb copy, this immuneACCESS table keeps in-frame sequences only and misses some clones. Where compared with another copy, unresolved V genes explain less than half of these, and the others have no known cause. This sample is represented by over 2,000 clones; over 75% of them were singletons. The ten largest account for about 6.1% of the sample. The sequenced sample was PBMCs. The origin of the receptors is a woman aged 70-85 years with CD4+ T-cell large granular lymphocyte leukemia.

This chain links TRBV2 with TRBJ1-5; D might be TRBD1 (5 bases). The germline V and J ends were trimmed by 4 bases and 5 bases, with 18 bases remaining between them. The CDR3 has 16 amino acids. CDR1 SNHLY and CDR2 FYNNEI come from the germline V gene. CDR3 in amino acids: CASSVNLERGDQPQHF. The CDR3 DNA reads TGTGCCAGCAGTGTGAACCTTGAAAGGGGCGATCAGCCCCAGCATTTT.

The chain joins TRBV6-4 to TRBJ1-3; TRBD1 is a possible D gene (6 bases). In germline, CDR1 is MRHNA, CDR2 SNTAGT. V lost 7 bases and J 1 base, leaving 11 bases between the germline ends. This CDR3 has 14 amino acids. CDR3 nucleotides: TGTGCCAGCACCCAACAGGGATCTGGAAACACCATATATTTT. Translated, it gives CASTQQGSGNTIYF.

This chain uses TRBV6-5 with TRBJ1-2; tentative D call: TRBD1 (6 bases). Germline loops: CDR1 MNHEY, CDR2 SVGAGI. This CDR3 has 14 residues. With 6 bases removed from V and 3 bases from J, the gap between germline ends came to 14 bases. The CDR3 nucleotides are TGTGCCAGCAGAACGGGGGGGGGCGACTATGGCTACACCTTC. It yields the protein CASRTGGGDYGYTF.

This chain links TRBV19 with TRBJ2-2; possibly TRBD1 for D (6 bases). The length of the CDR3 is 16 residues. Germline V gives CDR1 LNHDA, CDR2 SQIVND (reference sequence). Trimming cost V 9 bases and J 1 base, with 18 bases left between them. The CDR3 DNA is TGTGCCAGCAGACCAGGGGACAAGAAGAACACCGGGGAGCTGTTTTTT. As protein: CASRPGDKKNTGELFF.